What follows describes a single T cell receptor beta chain. The antigen is unknown. The CDR3 has 13 residues. V was trimmed by 6 bases and J by 8 bases, leaving 14 bases between them. Germline-derived CDR1 and CDR2 are SEHNR and FQNEAQ (reference sequence). Stated time point: week 11, during vaccination. All doses held 300 ug of mutant IDH1 20-mer peptide, with topical imiquimod. The method was immunoSEQ multiplex PCR; TCRdb's version includes in-frame clones alone and lacks a portion of them. The table lists more than 55,000 clones, about 80% of them singletons. The data belong to a study of a mutant IDH1 vaccine in newly diagnosed glioma. Study overall: Before enrollment, patients got radiotherapy alone, temozolomide alone, or mostly the combination. Regarding the study as a whole: No link was apparently found between pseudoprogression and changes in top peripheral T cell clonotypes. The vaccine induced immune responses, and these occurred in about 93% of patients.

The chain recombines TRBV7-9 with TRBJ2-1; weak D call: TRBD2 (7 bases). This TCR was recovered from a man aged 25 to 40 with glioma. This specimen was PBMCs, taken from a glioma patient whose treatment included an IDH1 peptide vaccine. CDR3 protein: CASRITGRDEQFF. DNA of the CDR3: TGTGCCAGCAGAATCACAGGGAGGGATGAGCAGTTCTTC.